These 22 T cell receptor beta chains originate from one sample sequenced in a study of blood T cell repertoires in COVID-19. Only in-frame clones appear in the TCRdb table, and some are missing; sequencing was by immunoSEQ multiplex PCR. Here the sample spans some 150,000 clones, about four fifths being singletons. The material sequenced was peripheral blood. The receptors here all came from a man aged 55 to 70 with acute or convalescent COVID-19.

This chain links TRBV9 with TRBJ2-5, with D possibly matching TRBD1 (6 bases). The V and J ends lost 2 bases and 2 bases respectively, with 10 bases between them. The CDR3 extends over 14 amino acids. Per the germline V gene, CDR1 is SGDLS and CDR2 is YYNGEE. The DNA of the CDR3 is TGTGCCAGCAGCGTGGGGACACTGCAAGAGACCCAGTACTTC. It is translated as CASSVGTLQETQYF. Full variable domain (remainder filled in from reference TRBV9 and TRBJ2-5): DSGVTQTPKHLITATGQRVTLRCSPRSGDLSVYWYQQSLDQGLQFLIQYYNGEERAKGNILERFSAQQFPDLHSELNLSSLELGDSALYFCASSVGTLQETQYFGPGTRLLVL.

The V gene is TRBV5-6, the J gene TRBJ1-2; 7 bases map to TRBD1. Trimming took 4 bases from V and 5 from J; bases not matched to a gene: 5. The CDR3 has 13 amino acids. CDR1 is SGHDT and CDR2 is YYEEEE in the germline V gene. The CDR3 loop is CASSEGQLYGYTF. The CDR3 bases are TGTGCCAGCAGCGAGGGACAGTTATATGGCTACACCTTC.

The chain joins TRBV6-6 to TRBJ1-3; no definite D call. The V end lost 7 bases, the J end lost 0 bases, and 16 bases lay between the germline ends. The germline V gene has CDR1 MNHNY and CDR2 SVGAGI (reference sequence). The CDR3 contains 16 residues. The CDR3 DNA is TGTGCCAGCACCCCGACGACTGACGGCTCTGGAAACACCATATATTTT. This encodes CASTPTTDGSGNTIYF.

This rearrangement joins TRBV3-1 (or the pseudogene TRBV3-2) to TRBJ1-2; D might be TRBD1 (5 bases). With 4 bases removed from V and 3 bases from J, the gap between germline ends came to 15 bases. Germline lookup yields CDR1 LGHDT and CDR2 YNNKEL (reference sequence). The CDR3 totals 15 residues. As DNA, the CDR3 is TGTGCCAGCAGCCCCCAGGCCAGGGTCGACTATGGCTACACCTTC. Its protein product is CASSPQARVDYGYTF.

The gene calls are TRBV5-6 and TRBJ1-2, with a weak D call TRBD1 (6 bases). Looked up from germline, CDR1 is SGHDT and CDR2 is YYEEEE. V lost 0 bases, J lost 8 bases, and 14 bases lay in between. This CDR3 region has 14 residues. The chain's CDR3 is CASSLAGTTGGYTF. The CDR3 nucleotides are TGTGCCAGCAGCTTGGCGGGGACTACAGGGGGCTACACCTTC.

The rearrangement uses TRBV14 and TRBJ2-3; possibly TRBD2 for D (6 bases). This CDR3 comprises 19 residues. Per germline, CDR1 SGHDN and CDR2 FVKESK. Trimming took 3 bases from V and 0 from J, leaving 22 bases between them. In DNA form, the CDR3 reads TGTGCCAGCAGCCACTCAGGGTGGAGGCCGGGAGAAAGCACAGATACGCAGTATTTT. Its translation is CASSHSGWRPGESTDTQYF.

This chain connects TRBV9 to TRBJ2-1; 7 bases line up with TRBD2. The CDR3 covers 17 residues. The germline V gene encodes CDR1 SGDLS and CDR2 YYNGEE. The junction had 9 bases not matched to a gene; V was cut back by 3 bases and J by 0 bases. The DNA of the CDR3 is TGTGCCAGCAGCGCCGGGGGAGGGGCCCGCTCCTACAATGAGCAGTTCTTC. Translation gives CASSAGGGARSYNEQFF. Using reference TRBV9 and TRBJ2-1 for the parts outside the CDR3, the full variable domain is DSGVTQTPKHLITATGQRVTLRCSPRSGDLSVYWYQQSLDQGLQFLIQYYNGEERAKGNILERFSAQQFPDLHSELNLSSLELGDSALYFCASSAGGGARSYNEQFFGPGTRLTVL.

The rearrangement links TRBV5-1 to TRBJ1-2; D uncertain. This CDR3 is 16 amino acids long. V was clipped by 0 bases and J by 0 bases, with 12 bases between them. Germline lookup yields CDR1 SGHRS and CDR2 YFSETQ. The CDR3 coding sequence is TGCGCCAGCAGCTTGGGGGTCGGGCGGGCTAACTATGGCTACACCTTC. It specifies CASSLGVGRANYGYTF.

The CDR3 nucleotides are TGTGCCAGCAGCTTTGCTGCGACAGACTATGGCTACACCTTC. Protein: CASSFAATDYGYTF. The V call is TRBV28, the J call TRBJ1-2, with TRBD1 as a possible D gene (5 bases). V was shortened by 6 bases and J by 3 bases, with 14 bases between the two germline ends. The germline CDR1 and CDR2 sequences are MDHEN and SYDVKM. The CDR3 spans 14 residues.

This rearrangement joins TRBV6-2 or TRBV6-3 to TRBJ1-5, with 9 bases aligning to TRBD1. The ends lost 4 bases at V and 1 base at J; junction bases unmatched: 8. This CDR3 spans 17 amino acids. Germline CDR1 MNHEY, CDR2 SVGEGT. CDR3 nucleotides: TGTGCCAGCAGTTCCCCGGGACAGGGAATGAGCAATCAGCCCCAGCATTTT. Its translation: CASSSPGQGMSNQPQHF.

In its sample, this clone was seen many times. V usage is TRBV7-2 and J usage is TRBJ2-7, with TRBD2 identical over 11 bases. V trimming: 1 base; J trimming: 0 bases; junction bases outside the gene matches: 8. There are 18 residues in the CDR3. Per the germline V gene, CDR1 is SGHTA and CDR2 is FQGNSA. CDR3 sequence reads: CASSLEASGGLSSYEQYF. CDR3 nucleotides: TGTGCCAGCAGCTTAGAGGCTAGCGGGGGGTTAAGCTCCTACGAGCAGTACTTC.

V usage is TRBV6-6 and J usage is TRBJ1-5; 7 bases fit TRBD1. CDR1 is MNHNY and CDR2 is SVGAGI in the germline V gene (reference sequence). With V trimmed by 5 bases and J by 6 bases, 13 bases remained unmatched. The CDR3 spans 16 residues. CDR3 DNA: TGTGCCAGCAGTAGGGGTACAGGGGAAACGGGTCAGCCCCAGCATTTT. It yields the protein CASSRGTGETGQPQHF.

This chain links TRBV7-2 with TRBJ2-5; TRBD2 aligns across 10 bases. CDR3 length: 16 residues. Trimming at V came to 1 base and at J to 5 bases, leaving 7 bases not matched to a gene. Germline V CDR1 and CDR2: SGHTA, FQGNSA. CDR3 in amino acids: CASSLGRTSGGETQYF. In DNA form, the CDR3 reads TGTGCCAGCAGCTTAGGACGGACTAGCGGAGGGGAGACCCAGTACTTC.

This chain uses TRBV6-5 with TRBJ2-3, with 7 bases identical to TRBD2. The CDR3 contains 14 residues. Germline CDR1 reads MNHEY; CDR2 reads SVGAGI. V dropped 5 bases and J dropped 5; count of bases not matched to a gene: 7. The CDR3 loop reads CASSPPAGRDTQYF. The CDR3 region has the DNA TGTGCCAGCAGTCCCCCAGCGGGGAGAGATACGCAGTATTTT.

The CDR3 protein is CASSSGVRPQHF. The DNA for the CDR3 is TGTGCCAGCAGCTCAGGGGTTCGGCCCCAGCATTTT. This chain joins TRBV27 and TRBJ1-5; possibly TRBD1 for D (6 bases). CDR3 length equals 12 residues. Germline CDR1 MNHEY, CDR2 SMNVEV (reference sequence). Trimming took off 6 bases at V and 9 bases at J, with 12 bases between the two ends.

CDR3 protein: CASSYARSFSYEQYF. CDR3 in DNA: TGTGCCAGCAGTTACGCTAGGAGTTTTTCCTACGAGCAGTACTTC. The chain combines TRBV7-2 with TRBJ2-7; D unclear. The V end was cut by 6 bases, the J end by 1 base, with 16 bases between. There are 15 residues in the CDR3. Germline V gene lookup returns CDR1 SGHTA and CDR2 FQGNSA.

This clone was detected only once. In nucleotides, the CDR3 is TGTGCCAGCAGCGTAAGCGGGGGGGGCTATGGCTACACCTTC. It encodes CASSVSGGGYGYTF. The rearrangement uses TRBV9 and TRBJ1-2; D is possibly TRBD1 (5 bases). The V gene lost 1 base and the J gene lost 4 bases, with 11 bases spanning the gap. CDR3 length equals 14 residues. CDR1 and CDR2 from the germline V gene are SGDLS and YYNGEE.

The table lists this clone with a count of one. The chain couples TRBV13 to TRBJ2-1; possibly TRBD1 for D (5 bases). The CDR3 loop spans 12 amino acids. The V gene's germline CDR1 is PRHDT and CDR2 FYEKMQ (reference sequence). The ends were cut back, 5 bases at V and 8 bases at J, with 10 bases in the middle. CDR3 nucleotides: TGTGCCAGCAGCATCAGGGTATATGAGCAGTTCTTC. It is translated as CASSIRVYEQFF.

The chain links TRBV11-2 to TRBJ2-7, with 7 bases fitting TRBD2. The germline CDR1 and CDR2 sequences are SGHAT and FQNNGV. J was trimmed by 4 bases and V by 5 bases; bases with no gene match: 11. The CDR3 is 15 amino acids. The CDR3 here is CASSLLARGGYEQYF. DNA of the CDR3: TGTGCCAGCAGCCTACTCGCCCGCGGGGGATACGAGCAGTACTTC.

This clone has just one count. The chain employs TRBV10-3 and TRBJ2-1; 9 nucleotides agree with TRBD2. This CDR3 has 14 amino acids. CDR1 is ENHRY and CDR2 is SYGVKD in the germline V gene. The junction had 3 bases not matched to a gene; V was cut back by 4 bases and J by 5 bases. For the CDR3, the DNA is TGTGCCATCAGTGGACTAGCGGTGGACAATGAGCAGTTCTTC. This translates into CAISGLAVDNEQFF.

The V gene is TRBV7-2, the J gene TRBJ2-3; D is unclear. The ends were cut back, 4 bases at V and 0 bases at J, with 14 bases in the middle. This CDR3 is built from 16 residues. Germline CDR1 and CDR2: SGHTA and FQGNSA. CDR3 bases: TGTGCCAGCAGCTCTCCCCTAGTGCCCAGCACAGATACGCAGTATTTT. Translation: CASSSPLVPSTDTQYF. Filled out from reference TRBV7-2 and TRBJ2-3, the complete variable domain reads GAGVSQSPSNKVTEKGKDVELRCDPISGHTALYWYRQSLGQGLEFLIYFQGNSAPDKSGLPSDRFSAERTGGSVSTLTIQRTQQEDSAVYLCASSSPLVPSTDTQYFGPGTRLTVL.

This chain joins TRBV6-2 or TRBV6-3 and TRBJ2-1; a possible D gene is TRBD2 (6 bases). Between the trimmed V and J ends, which lost 2 bases and 7 bases, there was a span of 15 bases. Germline loops: CDR1 MNHEY, CDR2 SVGEGT. The CDR3 is made up of 15 amino acids. CDR3 sequence (DNA): TGTGCCAGCAGTTACGGAGGGACTGCGTCTAATGAGCAGTTCTTC. It translates to CASSYGGTASNEQFF.